This T cell receptor (beta chain) was sequenced for a study of Graves' ophthalmopathy and Graves' hyperthyroidism (dated by TCRdb to 2017 to 2018). About the study as a whole: Stable hyperthyroidism was defined as no progression to ophthalmopathy within 18 months of follow-up. To tell Graves' ophthalmopathy apart from Graves' hyperthyroidism, and to predict which patients would progress to ophthalmopathy, the study relied on TCR beta repertoire signatures. In roughly six hyperthyroidism patients, the T-cell repertoire of thyroid tissue was compared with the T-cell repertoire of blood. In total, 135 blood samples were TCR-sequenced: some 40 ophthalmopathy, 75 hyperthyroidism and approximately 17 hyperthyroidism-to-ophthalmopathy patients. To explore V-J signatures distinguishing ophthalmopathy from hyperthyroidism, a discovery set of roughly 98 patients (about 41 ophthalmopathy, 57 stable hyperthyroidism) was enrolled. Following sampling, methimazole starting at 30 mg daily was administered to hyperthyroidism patients, and high-dose intravenous methylprednisolone was administered to ophthalmopathy patients. An independent validation cohort was composed of fewer than 20 hyperthyroidism patients and 15 to 17 patients who later progressed from hyperthyroidism to ophthalmopathy.

For repertoire sequencing, TCR beta CDR3 regions were amplified from RNA transcripts. HTBI primers and the Qiagen OneStep RT-PCR kit were used in a first-round RT-PCR, which was followed by a second-round multiplex PCR, size selection and purification. Sequencing of the libraries was carried out on an Illumina HiSeq2000 in paired-end mode with 100 bp reads. In the original analysis: SOAPnuke was used to process the reads, removing any read that contained adapters or uncalled bases, had a mean Phred below 15, or lacked an exact match to the constant primer or identifier. High-quality paired reads were merged with COPE v1.2.5. Unique nucleotide sequences were defined as clonotypes and aligned to IMGT TRB V, D and J references using MiTCR v1.1. Only V-J combinations with frequency above 0.0001 were analysed, covering 99% to 99.2% of repertoires. A TCR clonal expansion and chaos score per V-J combination was defined as the ratio of F50 clonal expansion to chaos observed in the TCRdist matrix. Welch's t-statistics and random forest were used to reduce the features to about a dozen V-J combinations, which were then used as input to a naive Bayes classifier. The similarity between thyroid and blood repertoires was quantified using the Morisita-Horn index. TCRdb took the public reads, trimmed them with fastp at Q25, ran MiXCR for clone calling and kept in-frame beta chains. CDR3 protein duplicates are merged, each entry listing the most common genes and DNA. These V and J calls derive from TCRdb rather than the authors' analysis. A total of around 1.1 million distinct CDR3 sequences appear in this sample, about 36% of them only once. The ten most abundant clones make up 11% of the sample.

Comments on this clonotype: No antigen is known for it. It has no much larger one-base neighbor in the sample; base qualities were not kept.

Hyperthyroidism patients were newly diagnosed, were aged 18 to 65 years, and had a disease duration under 2 months. Patients with other autoimmune diseases, uncontrolled infections, pregnancy or lactation were excluded. Clinical symptoms, serum thyroxine, TRAb, thyroid ultrasound and orbital computed tomography were used for diagnosis. Trizol reagent was used to extract the total RNA, and its quality was then checked on an Agilent 2100 Bioanalyzer. Overall study results and their limits: Ophthalmopathy was separated from stable hyperthyroidism by the 13-signature model with just under 90% sensitivity and roughly 83% specificity in cross-validation and with 80%/75% in the test set. Sample size was not predetermined statistically, and investigators were not blinded to group allocation. In validation, the model predicted ophthalmopathy progression with nearly 71% sensitivity and 72% to 80% specificity; 12 predicted patients were CT-confirmed with GO in a median of approximately 6.5 months. Most of the expanded thyroid clonotypes with a frequency above 0.001 were also detected in blood, and it was suggested that the thyroid immune response may be reflected by blood repertoires.

The CDR3 covers 17 residues, taking in both the cysteine and the phenylalanine. Here the CDR3 DNA is all that survives: 51 bases in frame from base 1. The germline V gene encodes CDR1 SSHAT and CDR2 FNYEAQ (reference sequence). The junction shows trimming of 5 bases on V and 0 bases on J, and the gene matches do not reach 13 bases of it. The sequenced sample consisted of peripheral blood or thyroid tissue (not recorded which). The chain joins TRBV7-7 to TRBJ2-7, with 7 bases in between that match TRBD2. The TCR originated in an adult man with Graves' hyperthyroidism. For the CDR3, the sequence is CASSPHGDYRSSYEQYF. The nucleotide sequence reads TGTGCCAGCAGCCCCCACGGGGACTACCGGAGCTCCTACGAGCAGTACTTC.